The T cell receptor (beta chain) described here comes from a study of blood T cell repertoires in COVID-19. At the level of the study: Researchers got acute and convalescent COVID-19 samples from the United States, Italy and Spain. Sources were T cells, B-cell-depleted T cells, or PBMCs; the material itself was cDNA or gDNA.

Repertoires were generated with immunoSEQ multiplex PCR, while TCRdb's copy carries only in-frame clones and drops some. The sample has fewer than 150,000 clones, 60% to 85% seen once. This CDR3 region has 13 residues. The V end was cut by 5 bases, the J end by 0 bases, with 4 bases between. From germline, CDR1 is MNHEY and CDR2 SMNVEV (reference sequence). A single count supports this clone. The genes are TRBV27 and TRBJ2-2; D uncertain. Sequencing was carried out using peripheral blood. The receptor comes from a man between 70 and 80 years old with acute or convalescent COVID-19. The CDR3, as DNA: TGTGCCAGCAGTCAAACGAACACCGGGGAGCTGTTTTTT. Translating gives CASSQTNTGELFF.